This T cell receptor (beta chain) was captured by sequencing in a study of T cells in Graves' hyperthyroidism and ophthalmopathy. About the study: Specimen type is peripheral blood, collected at initial diagnosis prior to any treatment.

There were TCR beta CDR3 regions amplified from RNA transcripts. The primer set for the first-round RT-PCR of the TCR CDR3 was HTBI. TCRdb called the multiplex PCR reads again in MiXCR, with one record for every CDR3 protein. The table shows 350,000 to 500,000 distinct CDR3 sequences, with roughly 13% occurring only once. Findings and caveats of the study: Blood also carried most thyroid clonotypes expanded above 0.001.

Diagnosis of hyperthyroidism was new in patients aged 18 to 65, and its duration was under 2 months. The PBMCs had their origin in around 9.1 ml of fresh peripheral blood. Trimming removed 8 bases at V and 0 bases at J, with 12 bases between. CDR1 SGHTA and CDR2 FQGNSA come from the germline V gene. The CDR3 consists of 14 residues. As concerns this clonotype: Its antigen is unknown.

The sample taken for sequencing was blood. V usage is TRBV7-2 and J usage is TRBJ2-3; D possibly corresponds to TRBD1 (6 bases). This receptor was taken from a woman under 30 with Graves' hyperthyroidism. The CDR3 reads CASYRDRSTDTQYF. The CDR3, as DNA: TGTGCCAGCTACCGCGACAGGAGCACAGATACGCAGTATTTT.